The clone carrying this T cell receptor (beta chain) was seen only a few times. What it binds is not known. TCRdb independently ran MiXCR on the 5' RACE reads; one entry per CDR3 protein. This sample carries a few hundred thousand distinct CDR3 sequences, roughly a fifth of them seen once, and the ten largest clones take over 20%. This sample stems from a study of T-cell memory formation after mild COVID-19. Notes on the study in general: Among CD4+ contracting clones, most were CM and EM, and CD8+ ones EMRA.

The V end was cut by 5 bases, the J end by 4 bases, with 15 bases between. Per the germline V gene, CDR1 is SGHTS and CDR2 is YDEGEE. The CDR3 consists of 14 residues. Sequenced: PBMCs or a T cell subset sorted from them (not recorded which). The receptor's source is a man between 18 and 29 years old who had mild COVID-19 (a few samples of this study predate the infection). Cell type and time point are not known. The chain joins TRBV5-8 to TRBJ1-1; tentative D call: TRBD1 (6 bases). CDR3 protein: CASSGRGVGTEAFF. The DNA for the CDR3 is TGTGCCAGCAGTGGCAGGGGTGTAGGCACTGAAGCTTTCTTT.